The clone carrying this T cell receptor beta chain was found a few times. The antigen is undetermined. The TCRbeta library was prepared with unique molecular identifiers. MiXCR, run by TCRdb on the PCR reads, gives a single entry per CDR3 protein. Found here are 530,000 or so distinct CDR3 sequences, 27% of them singletons; the top ten hold approximately 33%. The CDR3 covers 13 residues. With V trimmed by 7 bases and J by 4 bases, 6 bases remained unmatched. Germline CDR1 DFQATT, CDR2 SNEGSKA (reference sequence). This entry is derived from a study of T-cell reconstitution after alpha-beta-depleted transplantation in children. Overall study findings and caveats: At the one-year point after transplant, T-cell counts and TCRbeta diversity were found to come mostly from T cells that had been newly produced. Two months or so post-transplant, alpha-beta T cells reportedly derived from several hundred expanded graft clones.

The clonotype comes from a boy under three years old with Wiskott-Aldrich syndrome, due to receive a stem cell transplant. The chain carries TRBV20-1 and TRBJ2-1, with TRBD2 matching over 8 bases. Sequencing was performed on PBMCs, taken before TCRalphabeta/CD19-depleted stem cell transplant. The CDR3 loop reads CSGVLAVYNEQFF. In DNA, the CDR3 is TGCAGTGGTGTACTAGCGGTTTACAATGAGCAGTTCTTC.